This entry lists 5 T cell receptor beta chains sequenced from one sample in a study of blood T cell repertoires in COVID-19. TCRdb's table, derived via immunoSEQ multiplex PCR, lists solely in-frame clones and lacks some. The data show 140,000 to 150,000 clones, roughly three quarters seen once. The sequenced sample was PBMCs or T cells enriched from blood (not recorded which). The receptor set was obtained from a woman between 50 and 59 years old who had recovered from COVID-19.

This clone was seen only once. The genes are TRBV5-5 and TRBJ1-1; D is unresolved. The ends were cut back, 2 bases at V and 5 bases at J, with 7 bases in the middle. The CDR3 totals 12 residues. The germline gives CDR1 SGHKS, CDR2 YYEKEE (reference sequence). The CDR3 spells CASSLEWTEAFF. The CDR3 bases are TGTGCCAGCAGCTTAGAGTGGACTGAAGCTTTCTTT.

V is TRBV9 and J is TRBJ2-1; D ambiguous. Trimming took 0 bases from V and 3 from J, leaving 7 bases between them. This CDR3 has 14 amino acids. Germline V gene lookup returns CDR1 SGDLS and CDR2 YYNGEE. The CDR3 coding sequence is TGTGCCAGCAGCGTAGCCGGGTACTACAATGAGCAGTTCTTC. It encodes CASSVAGYYNEQFF.

This clone was seen just once. The rearrangement joins TRBV28 to TRBJ2-5; D is ambiguous. V lost 3 bases, J lost 7 bases, and 12 bases lay in between. Germline CDR1 reads MDHEN; CDR2 reads SYDVKM. The CDR3 runs 13 residues. CDR3 residues: CASSLPAAGTQYF. The CDR3 DNA follows: TGTGCCAGCAGTTTGCCAGCCGCAGGGACCCAGTACTTC.

CDR3 in DNA: TGTGCCAGCAGCCAACAGGGCAGGAGCAATCAGCCCCAGCATTTT. Its protein product is CASSQQGRSNQPQHF. J is TRBJ1-5 and V is TRBV3-1 (or the pseudogene TRBV3-2), with a possible D match to TRBD1 (5 bases). The CDR3 is 15 amino acids. V shed 2 bases and J shed 1 base, with 9 bases lying between them. Germline loops: CDR1 LGHDT, CDR2 YNNKEL (reference sequence).

V gene TRBV18 combines with J gene TRBJ1-4; 7 bases map to TRBD1. The CDR3 has 15 residues. With 6 bases clipped from V and 8 bases from J, the junction kept 12 bases outside the gene matches. Germline assignment: CDR1 KGHSH and CDR2 LQKENI. The CDR3 DNA is TGTGCCAGCTCGGACAGGAGGGGGCTCGAGGAAAAACTGTTTTTT. Amino acids: CASSDRRGLEEKLFF.